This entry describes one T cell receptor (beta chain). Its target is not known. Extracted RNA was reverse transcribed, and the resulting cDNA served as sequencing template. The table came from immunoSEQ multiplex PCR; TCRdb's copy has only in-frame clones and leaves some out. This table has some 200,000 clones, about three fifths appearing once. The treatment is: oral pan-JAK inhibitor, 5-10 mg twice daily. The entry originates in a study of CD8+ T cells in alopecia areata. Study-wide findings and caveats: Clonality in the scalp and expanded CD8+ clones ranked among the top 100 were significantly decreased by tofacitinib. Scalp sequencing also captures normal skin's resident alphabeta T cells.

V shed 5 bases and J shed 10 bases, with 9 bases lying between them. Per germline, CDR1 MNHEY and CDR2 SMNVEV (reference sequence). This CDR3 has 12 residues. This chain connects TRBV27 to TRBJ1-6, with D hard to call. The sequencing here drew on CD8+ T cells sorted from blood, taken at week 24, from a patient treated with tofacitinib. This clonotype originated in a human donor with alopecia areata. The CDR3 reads CASSRIESPLHF. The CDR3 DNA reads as TGTGCCAGCAGTCGGATAGAATCACCCCTCCACTTT.